A single T cell receptor beta chain is shown here with its context. These data come from a study of blood T cell repertoires in COVID-19. Background on the study: T cells, B-cell-depleted T cells, or PBMCs supplied cDNA or gDNA.

In the original processing: Amplifying reference gene primers gave estimates of nucleated cell counts. Assay used: immunoSEQ multiplex PCR; TCRdb lists only in-frame clones, some missing. The V and J calls and clone size are taken from that table; D and trimming were inferred from the DNA. The table records 300,000 to 400,000 clones, about 91% of them present only once. Seattle-derived patients entered the study during active infection and were followed longitudinally. The ends lost 6 bases at V and 3 bases at J; junction bases unmatched: 6. The CDR3 loop spans 13 amino acids. Looked up from germline, CDR1 is SGHDT and CDR2 is YYEEEE.

The sample comprised peripheral blood. The TCR was taken from a young man with COVID-19, enrolled during active disease. The rearrangement links TRBV5-6 to TRBJ2-7; 7 nucleotides line up with TRBD1. The CDR3 nucleotides are TGTGCCAGCAATCGGGACAGATTCTACGAGCAGTACTTC. Translation gives CASNRDRFYEQYF.